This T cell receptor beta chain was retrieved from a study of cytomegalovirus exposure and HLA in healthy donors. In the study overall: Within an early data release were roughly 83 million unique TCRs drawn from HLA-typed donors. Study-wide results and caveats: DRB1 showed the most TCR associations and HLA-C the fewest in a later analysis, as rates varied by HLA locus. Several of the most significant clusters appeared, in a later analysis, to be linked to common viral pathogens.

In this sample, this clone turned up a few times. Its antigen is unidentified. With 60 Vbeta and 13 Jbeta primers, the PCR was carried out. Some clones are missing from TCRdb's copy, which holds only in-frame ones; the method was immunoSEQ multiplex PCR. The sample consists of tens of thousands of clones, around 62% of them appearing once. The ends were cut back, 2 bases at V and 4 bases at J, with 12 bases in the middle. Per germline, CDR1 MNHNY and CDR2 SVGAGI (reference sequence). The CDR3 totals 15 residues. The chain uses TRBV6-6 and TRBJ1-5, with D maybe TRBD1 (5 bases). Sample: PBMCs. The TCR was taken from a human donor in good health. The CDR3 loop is CASSYIGGGNQPQHF. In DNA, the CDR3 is TGTGCCAGCAGTTACATCGGCGGGGGGAATCAGCCCCAGCATTTT.